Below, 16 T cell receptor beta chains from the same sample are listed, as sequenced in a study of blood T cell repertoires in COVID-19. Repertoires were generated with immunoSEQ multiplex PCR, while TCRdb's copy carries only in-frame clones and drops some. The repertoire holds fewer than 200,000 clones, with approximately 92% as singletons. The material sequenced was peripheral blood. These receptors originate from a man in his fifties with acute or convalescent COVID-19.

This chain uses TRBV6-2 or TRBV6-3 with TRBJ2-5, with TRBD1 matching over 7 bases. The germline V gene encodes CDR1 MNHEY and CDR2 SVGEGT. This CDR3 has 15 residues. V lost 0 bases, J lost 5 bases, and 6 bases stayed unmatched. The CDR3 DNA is TGTGCCAGCAGTTACTCGAAAGGGGGCGGGGAGACCCAGTACTTC. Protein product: CASSYSKGGGETQYF.

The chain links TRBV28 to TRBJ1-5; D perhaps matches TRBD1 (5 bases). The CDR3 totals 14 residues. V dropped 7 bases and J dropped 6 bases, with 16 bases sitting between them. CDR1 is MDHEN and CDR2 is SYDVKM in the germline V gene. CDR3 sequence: CASISGGKGQPQHF. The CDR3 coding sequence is TGTGCCAGCATATCGGGGGGTAAGGGTCAGCCCCAGCATTTT.

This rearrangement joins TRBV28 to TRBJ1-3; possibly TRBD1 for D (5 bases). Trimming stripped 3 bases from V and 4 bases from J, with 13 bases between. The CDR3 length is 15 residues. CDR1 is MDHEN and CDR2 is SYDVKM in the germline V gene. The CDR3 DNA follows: TGTGCCAGCAGTTTCCCAGGGAATTCCGGAAACACCATATATTTT. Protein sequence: CASSFPGNSGNTIYF.

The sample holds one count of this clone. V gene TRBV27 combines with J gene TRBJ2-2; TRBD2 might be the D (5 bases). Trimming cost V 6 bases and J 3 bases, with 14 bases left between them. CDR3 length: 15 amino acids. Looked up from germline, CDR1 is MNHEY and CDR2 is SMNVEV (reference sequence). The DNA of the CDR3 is TGTGCCAGCAGATTAGCGTACGCGGACACCGGGGAGCTGTTTTTT. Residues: CASRLAYADTGELFF.

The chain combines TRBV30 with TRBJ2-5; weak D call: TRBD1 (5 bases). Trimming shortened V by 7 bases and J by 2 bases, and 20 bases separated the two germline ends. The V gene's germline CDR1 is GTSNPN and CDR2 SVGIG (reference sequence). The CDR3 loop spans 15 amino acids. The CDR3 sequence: CALLGAGRIQETQYF. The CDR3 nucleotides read TGTGCCTTGCTTGGGGCAGGGCGGATTCAAGAGACCCAGTACTTC.

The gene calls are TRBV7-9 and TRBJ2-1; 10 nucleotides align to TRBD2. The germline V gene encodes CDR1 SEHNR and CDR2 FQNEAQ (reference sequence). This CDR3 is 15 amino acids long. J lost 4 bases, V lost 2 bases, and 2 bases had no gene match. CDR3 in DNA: TGTGCCAGCAGCTTAACTAGCGGGGCATACAATGAGCAGTTCTTC. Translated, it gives CASSLTSGAYNEQFF.

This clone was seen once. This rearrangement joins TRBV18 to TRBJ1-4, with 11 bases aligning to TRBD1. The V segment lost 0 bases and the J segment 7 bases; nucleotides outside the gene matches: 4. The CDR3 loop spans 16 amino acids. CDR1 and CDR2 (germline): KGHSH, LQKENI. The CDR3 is CASSPPMGTGGEKLFF. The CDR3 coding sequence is TGTGCCAGCTCACCACCGATGGGGACAGGGGGTGAAAAACTGTTTTTT.

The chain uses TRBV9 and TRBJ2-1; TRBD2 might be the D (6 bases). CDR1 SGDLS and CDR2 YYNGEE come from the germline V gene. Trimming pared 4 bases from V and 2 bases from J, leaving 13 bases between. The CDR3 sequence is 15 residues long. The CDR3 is CASSPGTSPYNEQFF. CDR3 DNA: TGTGCCAGCAGCCCAGGGACTTCCCCCTACAATGAGCAGTTCTTC. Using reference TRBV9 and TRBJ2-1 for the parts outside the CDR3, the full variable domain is DSGVTQTPKHLITATGQRVTLRCSPRSGDLSVYWYQQSLDQGLQFLIQYYNGEERAKGNILERFSAQQFPDLHSELNLSSLELGDSALYFCASSPGTSPYNEQFFGPGTRLTVL.

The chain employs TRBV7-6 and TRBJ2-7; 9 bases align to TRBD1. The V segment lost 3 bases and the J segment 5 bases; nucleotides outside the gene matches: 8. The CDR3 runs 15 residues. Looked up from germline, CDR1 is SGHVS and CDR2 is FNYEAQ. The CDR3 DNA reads TGTGCCAGCAGCTTCCGACAGGGGGAATTCAACGAGCAGTACTTC. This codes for CASSFRQGEFNEQYF.

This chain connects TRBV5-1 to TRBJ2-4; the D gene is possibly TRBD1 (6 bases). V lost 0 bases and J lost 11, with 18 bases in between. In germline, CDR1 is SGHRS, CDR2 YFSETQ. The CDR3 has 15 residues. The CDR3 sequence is CASSLGQAQVVVQYF. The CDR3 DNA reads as TGCGCCAGCAGCTTGGGACAGGCACAAGTGGTGGTTCAGTACTTC.

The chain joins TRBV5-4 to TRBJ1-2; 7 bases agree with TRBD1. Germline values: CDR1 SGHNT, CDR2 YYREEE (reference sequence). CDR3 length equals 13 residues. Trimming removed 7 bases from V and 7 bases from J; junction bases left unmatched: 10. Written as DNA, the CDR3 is TGTGCCAGCGTACGACAGGGTGGTCCTGGCTACACCTTC. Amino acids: CASVRQGGPGYTF.

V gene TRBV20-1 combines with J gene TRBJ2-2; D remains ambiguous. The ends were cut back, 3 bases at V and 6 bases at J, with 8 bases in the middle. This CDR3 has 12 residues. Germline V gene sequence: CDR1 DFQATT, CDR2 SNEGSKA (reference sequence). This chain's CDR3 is CSASHLAGELFF. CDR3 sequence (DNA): TGCAGTGCTAGTCACTTAGCCGGGGAGCTGTTTTTT.

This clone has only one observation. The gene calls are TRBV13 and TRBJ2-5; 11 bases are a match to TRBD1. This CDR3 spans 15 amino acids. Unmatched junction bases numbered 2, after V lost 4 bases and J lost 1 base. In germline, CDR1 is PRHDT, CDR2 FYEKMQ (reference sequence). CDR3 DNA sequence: TGTGCCAGCAGCTCCGGGACAGGGGGCCAAGAGACCCAGTACTTC. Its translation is CASSSGTGGQETQYF.

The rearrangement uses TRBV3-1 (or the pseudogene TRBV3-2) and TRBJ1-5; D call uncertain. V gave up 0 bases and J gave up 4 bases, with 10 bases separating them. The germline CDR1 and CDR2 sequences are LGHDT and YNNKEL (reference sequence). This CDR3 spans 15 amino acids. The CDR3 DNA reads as TGTGCCAGCAGCCAAGATCATGCAGTAAATCAGCCCCAGCATTTT. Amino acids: CASSQDHAVNQPQHF.

The CDR3 reads CASSSDRLSGNTIYF. CDR3 in DNA: TGTGCCAGCAGCTCCGACAGGTTGTCTGGAAACACCATATATTTT. The rearrangement links TRBV11-2 to TRBJ1-3, with D maybe TRBD1 (6 bases). The V gene's germline CDR1 is SGHAT and CDR2 FQNNGV. CDR3 length: 15 residues. Trimming cost V 4 bases and J 1 base, with 11 bases left between them.

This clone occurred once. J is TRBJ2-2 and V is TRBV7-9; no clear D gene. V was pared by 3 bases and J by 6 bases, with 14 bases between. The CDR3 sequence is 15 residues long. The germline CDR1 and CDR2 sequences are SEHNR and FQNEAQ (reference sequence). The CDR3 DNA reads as TGTGCCAGCAGCTTCGCGACATCGTTGGCCGGGGAGCTGTTTTTT. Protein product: CASSFATSLAGELFF.